The rows below give T cell receptor beta chains drawn from one sample of a study of cytomegalovirus exposure and HLA in healthy donors. Some clones are missing from TCRdb's copy, which holds only in-frame ones; the method was immunoSEQ multiplex PCR. The sample has 120,000 or so clones, roughly 86% seen once. The sample taken for sequencing was PBMCs. The receptors come from a man aged 35 to 55 in good health and CMV-seronegative. Each CDR3 is given with its conserved first and last residue. Each record gives: V gene, J gene, clone size, D gene, CDR3 length, CDR3 DNA, CDR3 protein. A D gene is named only where the DNA matches it firmly. Where a row states a size, it is once, few, many or the class of an expanded clone; other rows omit it.

TRBV7-9	TRBJ2-3	NA	NA	15	TGTGCCAGCAGCTTAAGGCGGGGAGGCACAGATACGCAGTATTTT	CASSLRRGGTDTQYF
TRBV5-1	TRBJ2-7	NA	NA	15	TGCGCCAGCAGCTTGGCGGCAGGGCACGCCTACGAGCAGTACTTC	CASSLAAGHAYEQYF
TRBV2	TRBJ2-5	NA	NA	11	TGTGCCAGCATGAACTGGGAGACCCAGTACTTC	CASMNWETQYF
TRBV27	TRBJ2-7	NA	NA	12	TGTGCCAGCACGGCCCCGGGGTTAAAGCAGTACTTC	CASTAPGLKQYF
TRBV7-9	TRBJ1-2	NA	TRBD1	14	TGTGCCAGCAGCTCGGGACAGATTAACTATGGCTACACCTTC	CASSSGQINYGYTF
TRBV5-6	TRBJ2-3	NA	TRBD2	12	TGTGCCAGCGGCAGGGAGGGACATACGCAGTATTTT	CASGREGHTQYF
TRBV10-3	TRBJ1-4	few	TRBD1	14	TGTGCCATCAGTGGACAGGGAAGCGGTGAAAAACTGTTTTTT	CAISGQGSGEKLFF
TRBV25-1	TRBJ1-6	NA	TRBD1	15	TGTGCCAGCAGTTACAGGGGGCGAGAAAATTCACCCCTCCACTTT	CASSYRGRENSPLHF
TRBV6-5	TRBJ1-6	NA	NA	15	TGTGCCAGCAGTGCCGACAGCCGCTATAATTCACCCCTCCACTTT	CASSADSRYNSPLHF
TRBV23-1	TRBJ2-2	NA	TRBD1	15	TGCGCCAGCAGTAACAGGGGCCCAAACACCGGGGAGCTGTTTTTT	CASSNRGPNTGELFF
TRBV6-5	TRBJ1-6	NA	NA	14	TGTGCCAGCAGTTCCGGTCCCCCGGGTTCACCCCTCCACTTT	CASSSGPPGSPLHF
TRBV5-1	TRBJ2-3	few	NA	14	TGCGCCAGCAGCTTAAGTCCAGGCACAGATACGCAGTATTTT	CASSLSPGTDTQYF
TRBV2	TRBJ1-2	NA	NA	14	TGTGCCAGCAGTGAGAGACAGAGCCCCTATGGCTACACCTTC	CASSERQSPYGYTF
TRBV7-3	TRBJ2-7	once	TRBD1	16	TGTGCCAGCAGCCCTCTCACAGGGGTGAAGGTTGACGAGCAGTACTTC	CASSPLTGVKVDEQYF
TRBV11-2	TRBJ1-1	few	NA	14	TGTGCCAGCAGCTTGTACGAACAGGAGCTTGAAGCTTTCTTT	CASSLYEQELEAFF
TRBV6-1	TRBJ1-5	NA	TRBD1	14	TGTGCCAGCAGTGGCACAGGGGGATTTCAGCCCCAGCATTTT	CASSGTGGFQPQHF
TRBV5-4	TRBJ2-1	NA	TRBD2	16	TGTGCCAGCAGCTTGGGTCCTAGCGGGTCCTACAATGAGCAGTTCTTC	CASSLGPSGSYNEQFF
TRBV30	TRBJ2-1	NA	NA	13	TGTGCCTCCACCCCGGACAGATACAATGAGCAGTTCTTC	CASTPDRYNEQFF
TRBV5-1	TRBJ2-3	NA	NA	14	TGCGCCAGCAGCTTGGGGTCCGGGGGAGATACGCAGTATTTT	CASSLGSGGDTQYF
TRBV5-1	TRBJ2-5	NA	NA	15	TGCGCCAGCAGCGTATCCCCGGGATCCCAAGAGACCCAGTACTTC	CASSVSPGSQETQYF
TRBV5-6	TRBJ2-5	NA	NA	16	TGTGCCAGCAGCTTGTCGTACAGGGGAGGACAAGAGACCCAGTACTTC	CASSLSYRGGQETQYF
TRBV6-6	TRBJ2-2	few	TRBD1	16	TGTGCCAGCACTCTGCCAGGACAGGCGAACACCGGGGAGCTGTTTTTT	CASTLPGQANTGELFF
TRBV4-3	TRBJ2-1	NA	NA	13	TGCGCCAGCAGCCAAGAAGGTGGGGGCTCGCAGTTCTTC	CASSQEGGGSQFF
TRBV4-2	TRBJ1-2	NA	TRBD1	15	TGTGCCACCAACCGGGACAGGGCTGACAACTATGGCTACACCTTC	CATNRDRADNYGYTF
TRBV19	TRBJ2-7	NA	TRBD2	14	TGTGCCAGTAGTATCGGGACTAGCGGGTACGAGCAGTACTTC	CASSIGTSGYEQYF
TRBV6-5	TRBJ1-4	few	NA	13	TGTGCCAGCAGTTACTCCTCGGGGGGGAAACTGTTTTTT	CASSYSSGGKLFF
TRBV6-5	TRBJ1-1	NA	TRBD1	13	TGTGCCAGCAGGTTAGGGGGCGAGACTGAAGCTTTCTTT	CASRLGGETEAFF
TRBV9	TRBJ2-3	NA	NA	14	TGTGCCAGCAGCGGCAGGGGTAGCACAGATACGCAGTATTTT	CASSGRGSTDTQYF
TRBV9	TRBJ2-3	NA	NA	15	TGTGCCAGCCCCCTACGCAGGGCGTGGGCAGATACGCAGTATTTT	CASPLRRAWADTQYF
TRBV6-5	TRBJ2-3	NA	TRBD2	16	TGTGCCAGCAGTTACGCCCTAGCGGGGGGGCCGGCTACGCAGTATTTT	CASSYALAGGPATQYF
TRBV5-6	TRBJ2-3	NA	NA	14	TGTGCCAGCAGCTTGGATCCCCGCGGGGATACGCAGTATTTT	CASSLDPRGDTQYF
TRBV30	TRBJ1-6	NA	NA	13	TGTGCCTGGAGTGTAGCGGGAGGGTCACCCCTCCACTTT	CAWSVAGGSPLHF
TRBV29-1	TRBJ1-4	once	NA	13	TGCAGCGCCCTCGGAGGGCTGAGAGAAAAACTGTTTTTT	CSALGGLREKLFF
TRBV6-1	TRBJ1-3	NA	NA	14	TGTGCCAGCAGTGAAACAGGCGCTGGAAACACCATATATTTT	CASSETGAGNTIYF
TRBV6-6	TRBJ1-6	NA	NA	14	TGTGCCAGCAGTTTTAGAGGCGATAATTCACCCCTCCACTTT	CASSFRGDNSPLHF
TRBV11-1	TRBJ2-1	NA	NA	12	TGTGCCAGCAGCTTAGTGATAGCTGAGCAGTTCTTC	CASSLVIAEQFF
TRBV21-1	TRBJ2-6	NA	NA	14	TGTGCCAGCACCTCTAGCACCGGGGCCAACGTCCTGACTTTC	CASTSSTGANVLTF
TRBV4-1	TRBJ1-3	NA	NA	14	TGCGCCAGCAGCGACGGGATTTCTGGAAACACCATATATTTT	CASSDGISGNTIYF
TRBV9	TRBJ1-1	NA	NA	14	TGTGCCAGCAGCGTCCACTCCTTGAACACTGAAGCTTTCTTT	CASSVHSLNTEAFF
TRBV7-6	TRBJ2-2	NA	TRBD2	17	TGTGCCAGCAGCTTAGCTCTAGCGGGGGTTGGCACCGGGGAGCTGTTTTTT	CASSLALAGVGTGELFF
TRBV4-2	TRBJ2-2	NA	TRBD2	15	TGTGCCAGCAGCCAAGACCCGACTAGCCCGGGGGAGCTGTTTTTT	CASSQDPTSPGELFF
TRBV5-1	TRBJ2-7	NA	TRBD1	15	TGCGCCAGCAGCTTGGTGGCAGGGGGCGGGAACGAGCAGTACTTC	CASSLVAGGGNEQYF
TRBV6-1	TRBJ2-7	NA	NA	14	TGTGCCAGTTCTCTGAGGGGGGGCACCTACGAGCAGTACTTC	CASSLRGGTYEQYF
TRBV19	TRBJ1-1	NA	TRBD1	15	TGTGCCAGTAGGGACAGGGACAGGGGGAACACTGAAGCTTTCTTT	CASRDRDRGNTEAFF
TRBV7-8	TRBJ2-3	NA	TRBD1	15	TGTGCCAGCAGCTTAGGAGGGGGCCGCACAGATACGCAGTATTTT	CASSLGGGRTDTQYF
TRBV28	TRBJ1-2	NA	NA	13	TGTGCCAGCAGTTTATTGGGGCTGGGCCCACTCACCTTC	CASSLLGLGPLTF
TRBV5-1	TRBJ2-7	NA	TRBD1	15	TGCGCCAGCAGCCCCTCACCCAGGGGGTTGAACGAGCAGTACTTC	CASSPSPRGLNEQYF
TRBV27	TRBJ1-2	NA	TRBD1	15	TGTGCCAGCAGTATCGGGACAGGGGCAGTGGGCGGCTACACCTTC	CASSIGTGAVGGYTF
TRBV6-5	TRBJ1-5	NA	NA	14	TGTGCCAGCAGTACTTTCGGGTCTAATCAGCCCCAGCATTTT	CASSTFGSNQPQHF
TRBV6-1	TRBJ2-2	NA	TRBD1	16	TGTGCCAGCAGTGCCAGGGACAGGGTGTACACCGGGGAGCTGTTTTTT	CASSARDRVYTGELFF
TRBV2	TRBJ1-3	NA	NA	16	TGTGCCAGCAGCCGCGTCGCGACAGGCCCTGGAAACACCATATATTTT	CASSRVATGPGNTIYF
TRBV5-1	TRBJ2-7	NA	NA	15	TGCGCCAGCAGCTTGGCCACTTATCTTGATTACGAGCAGTACTTC	CASSLATYLDYEQYF
TRBV9	TRBJ2-5	NA	NA	16	TGTGCCAGCAGCGTAGGGGGAGGGGGTAGACAAGAGACCCAGTACTTC	CASSVGGGGRQETQYF
TRBV5-1	TRBJ1-2	NA	NA	16	TGCGCCAGCAGCTCGCGACAGCCCAGGGGAGACTATGGCTACACCTTC	CASSSRQPRGDYGYTF
TRBV9	TRBJ2-1	NA	TRBD2	16	TGTGCCAGCAGCGCCCTGGGCGCGGGGGTGTACAATGAGCAGTTCTTC	CASSALGAGVYNEQFF
TRBV6-5	TRBJ1-2	once	TRBD1	15	TGTGCCAGCAGTTACGGGACAGGGGGTCAGGGTGGCTACACCTTC	CASSYGTGGQGGYTF